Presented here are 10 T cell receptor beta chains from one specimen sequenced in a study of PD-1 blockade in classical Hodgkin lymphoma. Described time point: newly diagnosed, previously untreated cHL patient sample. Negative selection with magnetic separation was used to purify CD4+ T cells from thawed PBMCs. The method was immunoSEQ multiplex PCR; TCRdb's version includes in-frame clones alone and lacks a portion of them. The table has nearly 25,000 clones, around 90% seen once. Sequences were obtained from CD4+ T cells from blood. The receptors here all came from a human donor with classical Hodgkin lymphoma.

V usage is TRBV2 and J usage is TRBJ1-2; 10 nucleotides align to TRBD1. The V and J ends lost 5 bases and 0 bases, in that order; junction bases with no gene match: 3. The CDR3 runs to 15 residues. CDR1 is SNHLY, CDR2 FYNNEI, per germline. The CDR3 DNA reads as TGTGCCAGCAGTTCCGGACAGGGGGCTAACTATGGCTACACCTTC. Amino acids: CASSSGQGANYGYTF.

CDR3 sequence: CASSDRSSGVSYNEQFF. In nucleotides, the CDR3 is TGTGCCAGCAGTGACAGATCTAGCGGGGTTAGCTACAATGAGCAGTTCTTC. The chain has TRBV6-1 and TRBJ2-1; TRBD2 matches at 9 bases. The junction had 9 bases not matched to a gene; V was cut back by 3 bases and J by 3 bases. The CDR3 contains 17 residues. Germline-derived CDR1 and CDR2 are MNHNS and SASEGT.

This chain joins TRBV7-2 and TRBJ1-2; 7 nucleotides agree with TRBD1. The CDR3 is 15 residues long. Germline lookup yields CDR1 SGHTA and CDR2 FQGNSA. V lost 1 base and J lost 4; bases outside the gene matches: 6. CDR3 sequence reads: CASSLEGGQLYGYTF. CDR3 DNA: TGTGCCAGCAGCTTAGAGGGGGGACAGCTCTATGGCTACACCTTC.

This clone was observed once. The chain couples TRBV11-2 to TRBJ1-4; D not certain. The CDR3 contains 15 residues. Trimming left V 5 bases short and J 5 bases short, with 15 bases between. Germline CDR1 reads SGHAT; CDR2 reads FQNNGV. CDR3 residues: CASSPDGISNEKLFF. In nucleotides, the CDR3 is TGTGCCAGCAGCCCCGACGGAATTTCAAATGAAAAACTGTTTTTT. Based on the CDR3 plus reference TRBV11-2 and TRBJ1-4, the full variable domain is EAGVAQSPRYKIIEKRQSVAFWCNPISGHATLYWYQQILGQGPKLLIQFQNNGVVDDSQLPKDRFSAERLKGVDSTLKIQPAKLEDSAVYLCASSPDGISNEKLFFGSGTQLSVL.

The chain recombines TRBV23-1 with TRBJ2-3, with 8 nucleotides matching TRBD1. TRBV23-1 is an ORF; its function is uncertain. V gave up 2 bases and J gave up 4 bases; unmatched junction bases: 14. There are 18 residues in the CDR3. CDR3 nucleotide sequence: TGCGCCAGCAGTCAAGGCGTGGCAGGGGGCCCCAGCGCAGATACGCAGTATTTT. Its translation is CASSQGVAGGPSADTQYF.

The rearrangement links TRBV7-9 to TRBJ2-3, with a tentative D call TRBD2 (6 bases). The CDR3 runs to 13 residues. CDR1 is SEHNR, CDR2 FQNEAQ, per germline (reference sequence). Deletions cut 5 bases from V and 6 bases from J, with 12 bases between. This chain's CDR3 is CASSLEGTDTQYF. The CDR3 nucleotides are TGTGCCAGCAGCCTCGAGGGGACTGATACGCAGTATTTT.

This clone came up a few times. The CDR3 DNA is TGTGCCAGCAATACAGGGACCACAGGCACTGAAGCTTTCTTT. Protein: CASNTGTTGTEAFF. The chain uses TRBV9 and TRBJ1-1; a possible D gene is TRBD1 (6 bases). Between the trimmed V and J ends, which lost 6 bases and 4 bases, there was a span of 16 bases. Germline V lookup: CDR1 SGDLS, CDR2 YYNGEE. The CDR3 is made up of 14 amino acids.

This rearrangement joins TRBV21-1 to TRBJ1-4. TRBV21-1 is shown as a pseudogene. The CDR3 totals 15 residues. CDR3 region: CASSKAKRVDEKLFF. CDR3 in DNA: TGTGCCAGCAGCAAAGCCAAGAGGGTCGATGAAAAACTGTTTTTT.

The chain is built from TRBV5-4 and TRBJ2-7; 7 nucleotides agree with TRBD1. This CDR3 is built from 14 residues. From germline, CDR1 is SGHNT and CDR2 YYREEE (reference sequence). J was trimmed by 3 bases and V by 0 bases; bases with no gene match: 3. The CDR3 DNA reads TGTGCCAGCAGCTTGGACGCAGGGGGCTACGAGCAGTACTTC. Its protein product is CASSLDAGGYEQYF.

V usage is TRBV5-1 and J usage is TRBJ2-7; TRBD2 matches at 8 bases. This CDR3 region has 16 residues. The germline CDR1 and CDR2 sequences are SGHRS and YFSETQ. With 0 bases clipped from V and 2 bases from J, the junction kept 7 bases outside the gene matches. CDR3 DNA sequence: TGCGCCAGCAGCTTGGTCCTAGCGGGCGGTACCTACGAGCAGTACTTC. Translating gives CASSLVLAGGTYEQYF.